These T cell receptor beta chains were read from a single sample in a study of T-cell memory formation after mild COVID-19. TCRdb redid the calling of the 5' RACE reads with MiXCR, one entry per CDR3 protein. The sample gives about 440,000 distinct CDR3 sequences, around 18% of which show up once; more than 8% is in the top ten. Input material: PBMCs or a T cell subset sorted from them (not recorded which). The receptors were sampled from an adult woman who had mild COVID-19 (a few samples of this study predate the infection). Cell type and time point are not known. Each CDR3 is given without its conserved first and last residue. The D gene is left open where the match is weak. The listing skips clone size in some rows; elsewhere it reads once, few, many or a size class.

CDR3 protein | J gene | clone size | V gene | D gene
ASSQRAQGSGNTIY | TRBJ1-3 | few | TRBV7-8 | NA
ASSWTGFGTDTQY | TRBJ2-3 | NA | TRBV5-1 | TRBD1
ASSLVGHKLNTEAF | TRBJ1-1 | NA | TRBV7-2 | NA
SARELWGNQPQH | TRBJ1-5 | NA | TRBV20-1 | NA
ASIFGTANYGYT | TRBJ1-2 | few | TRBV12-3/TRBV12-4 | TRBD1
ASSPEIAGGRTGELF | TRBJ2-2 | NA | TRBV11-3 | TRBD2
ASSQESDRGYEQY | TRBJ2-7 | NA | TRBV4-3 | TRBD1
ASSQTGLAGDTQY | TRBJ2-3 | few | TRBV4-1 | TRBD2
ASSKGPDTEAF | TRBJ1-1 | few | TRBV7-9 | NA
SARQGDYGYT | TRBJ1-2 | many | TRBV20-1 | TRBD1
ASSLRTGLSKPNYGYT | TRBJ1-2 | few | TRBV23-1 | TRBD1
AISRDLNIQY | TRBJ2-4 | NA | TRBV10-3 | NA
AGGLEAKNIQY | TRBJ2-4 | NA | TRBV6-1 | NA